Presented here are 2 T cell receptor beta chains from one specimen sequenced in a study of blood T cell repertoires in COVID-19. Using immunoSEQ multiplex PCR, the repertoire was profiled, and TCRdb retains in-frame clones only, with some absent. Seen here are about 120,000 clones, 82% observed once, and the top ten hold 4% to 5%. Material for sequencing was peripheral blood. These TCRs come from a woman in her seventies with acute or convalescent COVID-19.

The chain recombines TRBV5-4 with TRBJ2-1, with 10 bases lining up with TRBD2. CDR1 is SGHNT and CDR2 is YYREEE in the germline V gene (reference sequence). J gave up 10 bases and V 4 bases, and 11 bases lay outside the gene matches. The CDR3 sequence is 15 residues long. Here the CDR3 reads CASSPPSGGAREQFF. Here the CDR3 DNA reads TGTGCCAGCAGCCCCCCCAGCGGGGGGGCCCGGGAGCAGTTCTTC.

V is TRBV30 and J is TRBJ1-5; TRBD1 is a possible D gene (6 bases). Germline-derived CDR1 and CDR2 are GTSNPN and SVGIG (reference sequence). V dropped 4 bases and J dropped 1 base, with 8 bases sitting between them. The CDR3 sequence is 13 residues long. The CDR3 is CAWKGGSNQPQHF. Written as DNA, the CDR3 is TGTGCCTGGAAAGGGGGAAGCAATCAGCCCCAGCATTTT.